The entry below describes one TCR beta chain. Germline assignment: CDR1 SNHLY and CDR2 FYNNEI. The CDR3 has 18 amino acids. Trimming cost V 8 bases and J 0 bases; bases outside gene matches: 14. The data belong to a study of blood T cell repertoires in COVID-19. About the study: Sites across the United States, Italy and Spain contributed samples from acute and convalescent COVID-19. The analysed material was cDNA or gDNA that came from T cells, B-cell-depleted T cells, or PBMCs.

Original methodology: Estimation of nucleated cell counts was performed using reference gene primer amplification. Generated by immunoSEQ multiplex PCR, the TCRdb table keeps only in-frame clones and is missing some. That table gives V, J and clone size, and the DNA gave D and trimming. The sample comprises around 15,000 clones, around 91% of which are singletons, and roughly 4% rests with the top ten. The sequence derives from a man between 60 and 75 years old with active COVID-19. V usage is TRBV2 and J usage is TRBJ2-4; 9 bases agree with TRBD2. The sequenced sample was peripheral blood. The CDR3 here is CASSGGGGTALAKNIQYF. CDR3 DNA sequence: TGTGCCAGCTCCGGCGGGGGGGGGACGGCACTAGCCAAAAACATTCAGTACTTC.